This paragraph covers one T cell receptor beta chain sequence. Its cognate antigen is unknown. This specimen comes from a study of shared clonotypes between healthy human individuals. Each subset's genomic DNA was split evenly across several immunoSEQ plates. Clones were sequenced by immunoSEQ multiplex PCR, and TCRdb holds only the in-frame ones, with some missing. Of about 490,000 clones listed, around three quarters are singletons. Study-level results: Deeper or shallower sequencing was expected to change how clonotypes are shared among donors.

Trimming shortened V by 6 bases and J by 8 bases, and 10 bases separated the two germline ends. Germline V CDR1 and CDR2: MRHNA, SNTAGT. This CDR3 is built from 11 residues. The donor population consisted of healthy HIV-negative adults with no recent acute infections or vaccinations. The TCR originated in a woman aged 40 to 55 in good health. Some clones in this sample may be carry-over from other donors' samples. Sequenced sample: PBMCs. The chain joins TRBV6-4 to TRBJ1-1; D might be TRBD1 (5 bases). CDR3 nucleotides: TGTGCCAGCAGCGCCGGGACCGAAGCTTTCTTT. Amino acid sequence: CASSAGTEAFF.